This T cell receptor beta chain was sequenced during a study of blood T cell repertoires in COVID-19. On the study more broadly: T cells, B-cell-depleted T cells, or PBMCs provided the cDNA or gDNA that served as material.

Cohort assignment relied on participant-reported clinical history. In the authors' workflow: Using reference gene primer amplification, nucleated cell counts were estimated. The protocol was immunoSEQ multiplex PCR, while the TCRdb copy is restricted to in-frame clones and leaves out a portion. V and J calls and clone size are those listed in that table; D and trimming were worked out from the DNA. Of around 340,000 clones listed, 70% to 90% were seen once; the top ten hold around 4.2%. The CDR3 is 15 amino acids. V lost 0 bases and J lost 5, with 9 bases in between. The germline V gene has CDR1 SGHRS and CDR2 YFSETQ.

This chain uses TRBV5-1 with TRBJ1-6, with D maybe TRBD1 (6 bases). This receptor was obtained from a woman in her thirties or forties with acute COVID-19. Sequencing was performed on PBMCs or T cells enriched from blood (not recorded which). The CDR3 DNA reads as TGCGCCAGCAGCTTGGCAGGGGCCGATAATTCACCCCTCCACTTT. It is translated as CASSLAGADNSPLHF.